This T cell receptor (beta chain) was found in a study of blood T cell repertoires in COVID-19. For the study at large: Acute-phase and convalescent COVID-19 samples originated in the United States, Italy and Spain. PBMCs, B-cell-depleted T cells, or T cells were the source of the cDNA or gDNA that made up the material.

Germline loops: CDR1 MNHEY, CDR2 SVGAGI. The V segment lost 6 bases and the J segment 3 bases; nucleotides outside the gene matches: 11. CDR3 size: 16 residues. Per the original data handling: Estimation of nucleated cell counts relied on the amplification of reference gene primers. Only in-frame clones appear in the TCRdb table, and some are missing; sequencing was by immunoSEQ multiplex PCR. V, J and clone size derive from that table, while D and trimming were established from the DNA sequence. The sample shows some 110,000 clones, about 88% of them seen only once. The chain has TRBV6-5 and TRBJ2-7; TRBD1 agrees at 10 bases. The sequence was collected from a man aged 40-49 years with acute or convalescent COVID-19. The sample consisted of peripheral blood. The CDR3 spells CASRYRDRGPNYEQYF. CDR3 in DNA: TGTGCCAGCAGATACCGGGACAGGGGCCCTAACTACGAGCAGTACTTC.